The 18 T cell receptor beta chains in this list originate from one sample, sequenced in a study of cytomegalovirus exposure and HLA in healthy donors. Method: immunoSEQ multiplex PCR; TCRdb's copy keeps in-frame clones and lacks some. This table holds roughly 150,000 clones, approximately 91% found once. The source material was PBMCs. The origin of the receptors is a woman in her late teens or twenties in good health and CMV-seropositive.

The rearrangement joins TRBV30 to TRBJ2-5; 9 bases line up with TRBD2. Germline trimming cut 0 bases from V and 0 bases from J; bases unmatched to any gene: 11. The germline V gene encodes CDR1 GTSNPN and CDR2 SVGIG (reference sequence). This CDR3 spans 18 amino acids. The CDR3 DNA reads as TGTGCCTGGAGTGTATACCGCGGGGGGGGAAGGTACCAAGAGACCCAGTACTTC. It yields the protein CAWSVYRGGGRYQETQYF.

V gene TRBV19 combines with J gene TRBJ1-5; a weak D match, TRBD1 (5 bases). V was pared by 4 bases and J by 6 bases, with 7 bases between. The CDR3 consists of 12 residues. Germline V gene data show CDR1 as LNHDA and CDR2 as SQIVND (reference sequence). CDR3 region: CASSTGFQPQHF. The CDR3 DNA sequence: TGTGCCAGTAGTACAGGGTTTCAGCCCCAGCATTTT.

The genes are TRBV30 and TRBJ1-1; tentative D call: TRBD1 (6 bases). Trimming took 3 bases from V and 1 from J, leaving 12 bases between them. CDR1 GTSNPN and CDR2 SVGIG come from the germline V gene (reference sequence). This CDR3 is built from 14 residues. The DNA for the CDR3 is TGTGCCTGGAGCCAGGGGTTGGAGAACACTGAAGCTTTCTTT. Protein product: CAWSQGLENTEAFF.

The V and J genes are TRBV6-4 and TRBJ1-2; 7 positions agree with TRBD1. CDR1 is MRHNA, CDR2 SNTAGT, per germline. Unmatched junction bases numbered 7, after V lost 5 bases and J lost 1 base. The CDR3 has 15 residues. The chain's CDR3 is CASSLRGRHNYGYTF. As DNA, the CDR3 is TGTGCCAGCAGTCTAAGGGGGCGACATAACTATGGCTACACCTTC.

This sequence joins TRBV19 and TRBJ2-3; 9 bases align to TRBD1. This CDR3 contains 15 residues. Germline CDR1 reads LNHDA; CDR2 reads SQIVND (reference sequence). J lost 4 bases, V lost 7 bases, and 9 bases had no gene match. The CDR3: CASIPSTGGSDTQYF. CDR3 DNA: TGTGCCAGTATTCCTTCTACAGGGGGCTCAGATACGCAGTATTTT. Using reference TRBV19 and TRBJ2-3 for the parts outside the CDR3, the full variable domain is DGGITQSPKYLFRKEGQNVTLSCEQNLNHDAMYWYRQDPGQGLRLIYYSQIVNDFQKGDIAEGYSVSREKKESFPLTVTSAQKNPTAFYLCASIPSTGGSDTQYFGPGTRLTVL.

This chain uses TRBV4-2 with TRBJ2-1; 9 bases map to TRBD2. CDR3 size: 16 residues. Trimming took 1 base from V and 8 from J; bases not matched to a gene: 9. Germline lookup yields CDR1 LGHNA and CDR2 YNFKEQ. This chain's CDR3 is CASSQGIAGGYDEQFF. For the CDR3, the DNA is TGTGCCAGCAGCCAAGGAATCGCGGGAGGGTACGATGAGCAGTTCTTC.

This chain joins TRBV5-1 and TRBJ2-1; D perhaps matches TRBD2 (6 bases). Germline values: CDR1 SGHRS, CDR2 YFSETQ. The V end was cut by 0 bases, the J end by 4 bases, with 14 bases between. The CDR3 totals 16 residues. The CDR3 here is CASSLDSGVEYNEQFF. The CDR3 DNA reads as TGCGCCAGCAGCTTGGATTCGGGAGTGGAATACAATGAGCAGTTCTTC.

The chain uses TRBV11-3 and TRBJ2-7, with a possible D match to TRBD2 (5 bases). The CDR3 totals 16 residues. Trimming cost V 4 bases and J 3 bases, with 19 bases left between them. Germline V gives CDR1 SGHNT, CDR2 YENEEA. The CDR3 nucleotides are TGTGCCAGCAGCTCGCTTACGGGGAGCGCCAACTACGAGCAGTACTTC. Amino acids: CASSSLTGSANYEQYF.

CDR3 nucleotide sequence: TGTGCCAGCAGTTTAAATCCAGGCGGCTACACCTTC. Protein product: CASSLNPGGYTF. V gene TRBV28 combines with J gene TRBJ1-2; no firm D call. Trimming left V 2 bases short and J 8 bases short, with 9 bases between. The CDR3 sequence is 12 residues long. Per the germline V gene, CDR1 is MDHEN and CDR2 is SYDVKM.

The rearrangement joins TRBV6-1 to TRBJ2-3, with 9 bases that match TRBD1. V trimming: 7 bases; J trimming: 0 bases; junction bases outside the gene matches: 5. Germline CDR1 and CDR2: MNHNS and SASEGT. The CDR3 covers 15 residues. CDR3 in amino acids: CASTRTGASTDTQYF. The DNA of the CDR3 is TGTGCCAGCACTAGGACAGGGGCCAGCACAGATACGCAGTATTTT.

In regard to this clone: Other DNA sequences in this specimen translate into the identical CDR3. The genes are TRBV7-9 and TRBJ2-5, with 8 bases matching TRBD1. CDR3 size: 14 residues. Losses at the gene ends were 5 bases for V and 5 bases for J; bases not matched to a gene: 7. The germline gives CDR1 SEHNR, CDR2 FQNEAQ (reference sequence). CDR3 residues: CASSPRQGRETQYF. The CDR3, as DNA: TGTGCCAGCAGCCCCAGACAGGGGCGGGAGACCCAGTACTTC.

CDR3 in amino acids: CASNVGGSGNTIYF. The CDR3 nucleotides are TGTGCCAGCAACGTGGGGGGTTCTGGAAACACCATATATTTT. V and J are TRBV7-8 and TRBJ1-3, with TRBD1 as a possible D gene (5 bases). Germline CDR1 is SGHVS and CDR2 is FQNEAQ. The CDR3 loop spans 14 amino acids. V lost 7 bases and J lost 1, with 11 bases in between. The whole variable domain, filled in from reference TRBV7-8 and TRBJ1-3, reads GAGVSQSPRYKVAKRGQDVALRCDPISGHVSLFWYQQALGQGPEFLTYFQNEAQLDKSGLPSDRFFAERPEGSVSTLKIQRTQQEDSAVYLCASNVGGSGNTIYFGEGSWLTVV.

This clone showed up just a few times. The chain employs TRBV5-1 and TRBJ2-1; 7 nucleotides agree with TRBD2. J was trimmed by 7 bases and V by 6 bases; bases with no gene match: 13. Germline CDR1 SGHRS, CDR2 YFSETQ. The CDR3 loop spans 15 amino acids. The CDR3 DNA is TGCGCCAGCAAAACCCCGGGGGAGGGCTGGAATGAGCAGTTCTTC. This sequence encodes CASKTPGEGWNEQFF.

The chain has TRBV28 and TRBJ2-7, with D perhaps TRBD1 (5 bases). This CDR3 has 14 amino acids. Germline CDR1 reads MDHEN; CDR2 reads SYDVKM. Trimming stripped 7 bases from V and 0 bases from J, with 13 bases between. The chain's CDR3 is CASIPPTASYEQYF. The DNA of the CDR3 is TGTGCCAGCATCCCTCCGACAGCCTCCTACGAGCAGTACTTC.

The V call is TRBV7-9, the J call TRBJ1-2; D is ambiguous. CDR1 is SEHNR, CDR2 FQNEAQ, per germline (reference sequence). V lost 6 bases to trimming and J lost 4 bases, with 12 bases between them. The CDR3 sequence is 13 residues long. DNA for the CDR3: TGTGCCAGCAGTTCACAGAACGTCTATGGCTACACCTTC. Encoded protein: CASSSQNVYGYTF.

The chain carries TRBV15 and TRBJ2-6, with D unresolved. The CDR3 has 16 amino acids. The V and J ends lost 0 bases and 0 bases respectively, with 6 bases between them. The germline CDR1 and CDR2 sequences are LNHNV and YYDKDF (reference sequence). The CDR3 is CATSRDPGSGANVLTF. DNA for the CDR3: TGTGCCACCAGCAGAGATCCAGGCTCTGGGGCCAACGTCCTGACTTTC.

The chain links TRBV27 to TRBJ2-3, with TRBD2 matching over 8 bases. CDR1 is MNHEY, CDR2 SMNVEV, per germline (reference sequence). The V gene end was trimmed by 6 bases and the J gene end by 4 bases; junction bases not matched to a gene: 9. The CDR3 sequence is 15 residues long. The CDR3 DNA is TGTGCCAGCAGCCCGGGGGGGGCCAGGGCAGATACGCAGTATTTT. Translation: CASSPGGARADTQYF.

CDR3 DNA sequence: TGTGCCAGCAGCTTAGTACTGGTGGGAGGGGAAGACGAGCAGTACTTC. It is translated as CASSLVLVGGEDEQYF. V is TRBV7-9 and J is TRBJ2-7; the match to TRBD2 covers 7 bases. The V and J ends lost 1 base and 5 bases, in that order; junction bases with no gene match: 11. CDR3 length equals 16 residues. Germline-derived CDR1 and CDR2 are SEHNR and FQNEAQ (reference sequence).